The 12 T cell receptor beta chains below were found in one sample sequenced in a study of OX40 agonist ivuxolimab in advanced cancers. Sequencing was performed with immunoSEQ multiplex PCR; in TCRdb, only in-frame clones are kept and a portion is missing. The table lists more than 12,000 clones, almost 80% of them singletons. The sample was CD4+ or CD8+ T cells sorted from blood, taken in a trial of the OX40 agonist ivuxolimab. The receptor source for this set is an adult with an advanced solid tumor such as melanoma, head and neck, liver or kidney cancer.

This chain joins TRBV27 and TRBJ2-1; D unresolved. The CDR3 sequence is 12 residues long. V was trimmed by 6 bases and J by 8 bases, leaving 11 bases between them. Germline CDR1 reads MNHEY; CDR2 reads SMNVEV (reference sequence). In DNA, the CDR3 is TGTGCCAGCAGCCTCAGTAACGATGAGCAGTTCTTC. It is translated as CASSLSNDEQFF.

The rearrangement links TRBV2 to TRBJ2-7; D uncertain. The length of the CDR3 is 13 residues. Germline assignment: CDR1 SNHLY and CDR2 FYNNEI. V lost 9 bases, J lost 1 base, and 13 bases lay in between. CDR3 in amino acids: CASAGPPSYEQYF. CDR3 in DNA: TGTGCCAGTGCCGGGCCCCCTTCCTACGAGCAGTACTTC.

This clone showed up just a few times. The chain couples TRBV5-6 to TRBJ1-1; D call uncertain. Germline CDR1 SGHDT, CDR2 YYEEEE. This CDR3 contains 13 residues. V was trimmed by 4 bases and J by 5 bases, leaving 12 bases between them. CDR3 bases: TGTGCCAGCAGCCCCCCATATAGAACTGAAGCTTTCTTT. Translating it yields CASSPPYRTEAFF.

V gene TRBV5-1 combines with J gene TRBJ2-1; perhaps TRBD2 as D (6 bases). Between the trimmed V and J ends, which lost 0 bases and 6 bases, there was a span of 13 bases. The CDR3 length is 15 residues. In germline, CDR1 is SGHRS, CDR2 YFSETQ. CDR3 sequence reads: CASSLDEGLTNEQFF. CDR3 coding DNA: TGCGCCAGCAGCTTGGATGAGGGACTCACCAATGAGCAGTTCTTC.

The CDR3 nucleotides are TGTGCCAGCAGTTTTGAAGCCACTAACTATGGCTACACCTTC. Translated: CASSFEATNYGYTF. This rearrangement joins TRBV28 to TRBJ1-2, with D hard to call. Germline assignment: CDR1 MDHEN and CDR2 SYDVKM. This CDR3 has 14 residues. V lost 3 bases and J lost 0, with 8 bases in between.

This sequence joins TRBV4-1 and TRBJ1-2; 7 bases agree with TRBD1. V shed 5 bases, J shed 6 bases, and the junction held 6 bases outside the gene matches. Germline V gene data show CDR1 as MGHRA and CDR2 as YSYEKL. This CDR3 is built from 13 residues. CDR3 DNA sequence: TGCGCCAGCAGCGCCAGAACAGGGGATGGCTACACCTTC. It specifies CASSARTGDGYTF.

The rearrangement links TRBV19 to TRBJ2-7; D ambiguous. Germline V gene lookup returns CDR1 LNHDA and CDR2 SQIVND (reference sequence). Deletions cut 1 base from V and 0 bases from J, with 4 bases between. CDR3 length: 13 amino acids. The CDR3 DNA sequence: TGTGCCAGTAGTATAGGGGGCTCCTACGAGCAGTACTTC. Protein: CASSIGGSYEQYF. Combining the CDR3 with reference TRBV19 and TRBJ2-7 gives the whole variable domain DGGITQSPKYLFRKEGQNVTLSCEQNLNHDAMYWYRQDPGQGLRLIYYSQIVNDFQKGDIAEGYSVSREKKESFPLTVTSAQKNPTAFYLCASSIGGSYEQYFGPGTRLTVT.

Concerning this clone itself: The same CDR3 is also encoded by other DNA sequences in this sample. The chain uses TRBV28 and TRBJ2-1, with 7 bases identical to TRBD2. J gave up 1 base and V 3 bases, and 3 bases lay outside the gene matches. The CDR3 loop spans 15 amino acids. From germline, CDR1 is MDHEN and CDR2 SYDVKM. DNA for the CDR3: TGTGCCAGCAGTTTGGGCGGGAGTTCCTACAATGAGCAGTTCTTC. This translates into CASSLGGSSYNEQFF.

The V gene is TRBV4-1, the J gene TRBJ2-2; D is perhaps TRBD1 or TRBD2 (5 bases each). There are 14 residues in the CDR3. Germline V gene lookup returns CDR1 MGHRA and CDR2 YSYEKL. V was trimmed by 3 bases and J by 0 bases, leaving 5 bases between them. CDR3 nucleotides: TGCGCCAGCAGCCAGGGACCGAACACCGGGGAGCTGTTTTTT. Amino acid sequence: CASSQGPNTGELFF.

This sequence joins TRBV11-2 and TRBJ2-7; D not resolved. The CDR3 spans 14 residues. Trimming left V 0 bases short and J 0 bases short, with 6 bases between. Germline V gene data show CDR1 as SGHAT and CDR2 as FQNNGV. CDR3: CASSLEGNSYEQYF. The CDR3 DNA follows: TGTGCCAGCAGCTTAGAAGGCAACTCCTACGAGCAGTACTTC.

The V call is TRBV25-1, the J call TRBJ2-1, with 8 bases that match TRBD2. The CDR3 runs 18 residues. CDR1 MGHDK and CDR2 SYGVNS come from the germline V gene. V dropped 3 bases and J dropped 2; count of bases not matched to a gene: 12. CDR3 loop: CASSDGRLAGWAYNEQFF. The CDR3 DNA reads as TGTGCCAGCAGTGATGGCCGGTTAGCGGGATGGGCCTACAATGAGCAGTTCTTC. The whole variable domain, filled in from reference TRBV25-1 and TRBJ2-1, reads EADIYQTPRYLVIGTGKKITLECSQTMGHDKMYWYQQDPGMELHLIHYSYGVNSTEKGDLSSESTVSRIRTEHFPLTLESARPSHTSQYLCASSDGRLAGWAYNEQFFGPGTRLTVL.

The chain joins TRBV7-8 to TRBJ2-3; maybe TRBD1 (5 bases). Germline V CDR1 and CDR2: SGHVS, FQNEAQ. Between the trimmed V and J ends, which lost 5 bases and 2 bases, there was a span of 11 bases. The CDR3 is 14 residues long. In DNA form, the CDR3 reads TGTGCCAGCAGCGTCGACAGTTTCACAGATACGCAGTATTTT. This encodes CASSVDSFTDTQYF.